A single sample gave rise to the 32 T cell receptor beta chains below, sequenced in a study of blood T cells in healthy people across ages. Together with a sample-barcoded 5' primer, a J-beta primer mix was included in a second PCR lasting about 6 to 12 cycles. One entry per CDR3 protein, called by TCRdb with MiXCR from the 5' RACE reads. The profile covers 1.4 million to 1.5 million distinct CDR3 sequences, with 35% to 45% appearing a single time and roughly 8.2% taken by the ten largest. Sample: blood. Source of these receptors: a woman aged 18-35 years in good health.

In regard to this clonotype: One end of the junction is discordant with germline, which a read error may explain. The chain uses TRBV12-3 or TRBV12-4 and TRBJ2-5; D not certain. This CDR3 has 16 residues. The CDR3 bases are TGTGCCAGCAGCCCCTCGGGTGGGCGACTCCAAGAGACCCGGTACTTC. Amino acid sequence: CASSPSGGRLQETRYF.

The chain recombines TRBV5-6 with TRBJ1-2, with D perhaps matching TRBD1 (5 bases). In germline, CDR1 is SGHDT, CDR2 YYEEEE. This CDR3 spans 14 amino acids. With 3 bases removed from V and 3 bases from J, the gap between germline ends came to 12 bases. The CDR3 DNA reads TGTGCCAGCAGCTACGCAGGGACGGACTATGGCTACACCTTC. Its translation is CASSYAGTDYGYTF.

This clonotype came up a few times. In nucleotides, the CDR3 is TGCAGCGTTGAAGCCCCCGGCGCTGGGACCCAGTACTTC. Protein product: CSVEAPGAGTQYF. J is TRBJ2-5 and V is TRBV29-1; D is uncertain. This CDR3 contains 13 residues. V lost 1 base and J 7 bases, leaving 13 bases between the germline ends. Germline CDR1 is SQVTM and CDR2 is ANQGSEA.

The count of this clonotype is one. The rearrangement joins TRBV30 to TRBJ2-1; a possible D gene is TRBD2 (6 bases). The CDR3 covers 15 residues. Germline V CDR1 and CDR2: GTSNPN, SVGIG (reference sequence). The V gene lost 5 bases and the J gene lost 1 base, with 15 bases spanning the gap. In DNA, the CDR3 is TGTGCCTGGGGCCCCGGGACTCTATCCTACAATGAGCAGTTCTTC. Translation gives CAWGPGTLSYNEQFF.

This clonotype has just a few counts. The rearrangement joins TRBV5-1 to TRBJ2-4; D call uncertain. The CDR3 extends over 15 amino acids. Germline values: CDR1 SGHRS, CDR2 YFSETQ. Deletions cut 0 bases from V and 0 bases from J, with 7 bases between. CDR3 protein: CASSLDPGAKNIQYF. The CDR3 DNA reads TGCGCCAGCAGCTTGGATCCGGGAGCCAAAAACATTCAGTACTTC.

This chain uses TRBV6-5 with TRBJ2-7; 11 bases are a match to TRBD2. TRBJ2-4 matches the DNA end more closely, so the J call is doubtful. This CDR3 spans 15 amino acids. Germline V gene data show CDR1 as MNHEY and CDR2 as SVGAGI. As DNA, the CDR3 is TGTGCCAGCAATAGCGGGGGGGCACCCAAAAACATTCAGTACTTC. The encoded protein is CASNSGGAPKNIQYF.

The CDR3 bases are TGTGCCAGCACCGGTTATGGTAGCGGCTCCTACGAGCAGTACTTC. This encodes CASTGYGSGSYEQYF. The V and J genes are TRBV12-3 or TRBV12-4 and TRBJ2-7; TRBD2 might be the D (6 bases). CDR3 size: 15 residues. Trimming stripped 7 bases from V and 0 bases from J, with 16 bases between.

This clonotype showed up just a few times. The genes are TRBV6-5 and TRBJ2-7; no clear D gene. This CDR3 spans 11 amino acids. Germline CDR1 is MNHEY and CDR2 is SVGAGI. Trimming shortened V by 1 base and J by 5 bases, and 3 bases separated the two germline ends. CDR3 nucleotide sequence: TGTGCCAGCAGTTACTGGAACGAGCAGTACTTC. Translation gives CASSYWNEQYF.

In its sample, this clonotype was seen a few times. The chain is built from TRBV29-1 and TRBJ1-4; 8 nucleotides agree with TRBD1. The CDR3 extends over 13 amino acids. CDR1 is SQVTM, CDR2 ANQGSEA, per germline. After removal of 7 bases from V and 5 bases from J, the junction contained 6 bases not matched to a gene. The CDR3 DNA is TGCAGCGCCTATGGACAGGGCAATGAAAAACTGTTTTTT. Translating gives CSAYGQGNEKLFF.

The chain carries TRBV19 and TRBJ2-1; D possibly matches TRBD1 or TRBD2 (5 bases each). Trimming took 3 bases from V and 4 from J, leaving 16 bases between them. From germline, CDR1 is LNHDA and CDR2 SQIVND (reference sequence). This CDR3 has 16 amino acids. CDR3 region: CASSISAGSKYNEQFF. CDR3 bases: TGTGCCAGTAGTATTTCGGCAGGGAGTAAATACAATGAGCAGTTCTTC. The full variable domain, its missing parts supplied by reference TRBV19 and TRBJ2-1, is DGGITQSPKYLFRKEGQNVTLSCEQNLNHDAMYWYRQDPGQGLRLIYYSQIVNDFQKGDIAEGYSVSREKKESFPLTVTSAQKNPTAFYLCASSISAGSKYNEQFFGPGTRLTVL.

The chain joins TRBV18 to TRBJ2-1, with TRBD2 matching over 10 bases. Trimming took 6 bases from V and 1 from J; bases not matched to a gene: 6. This CDR3 spans 16 amino acids. Germline V gene sequence: CDR1 KGHSH, CDR2 LQKENI. CDR3 in amino acids: CASSSSGRKSYNEQFF. CDR3 coding DNA: TGTGCCAGCTCGTCTAGCGGGAGAAAGTCCTACAATGAGCAGTTCTTC.

The V gene is TRBV2, the J gene TRBJ2-1; 7 nucleotides align to TRBD2. V gave up 5 bases and J gave up 5 bases; unmatched junction bases: 15. The CDR3 consists of 17 residues. The germline V gene encodes CDR1 SNHLY and CDR2 FYNNEI. The CDR3 reads CASSPSMGPSGNNEQFF. The DNA of the CDR3 is TGTGCCAGCAGTCCTTCGATGGGGCCTAGCGGCAACAATGAGCAGTTCTTC.

This clonotype was detected many times. The chain combines TRBV4-2 with TRBJ1-2; weak D call: TRBD1 (5 bases). The V gene's germline CDR1 is LGHNA and CDR2 YNFKEQ. With 6 bases removed from V and 1 base from J, the gap between germline ends came to 9 bases. The CDR3 runs 13 residues. The CDR3 loop is CASRQGGNYGYTF. The CDR3 nucleotides are TGTGCCAGCAGGCAGGGCGGTAACTATGGCTACACCTTC.

Remarks on this clonotype: The junction and the germline gene differ at one end; a read error may be behind it. V gene TRBV7-9 combines with J gene TRBJ2-3; D possibly uses TRBD1 or TRBD2 (5 bases each). The CDR3 has 16 residues. CDR1 SEHNR and CDR2 FQNEAQ come from the germline V gene (reference sequence). The CDR3 region is CTSSLARGPSTDTQYF. For the CDR3, the DNA is TGTACCAGCAGCTTAGCCCGGGGCCCTAGCACAGATACGCAGTATTTT. The complete variable domain, with remaining parts taken from reference TRBV7-9 and TRBJ2-3, reads DTGVSQNPRHKITKRGQNVTFRCDPISEHNRLYWYRQTLGQGPEFLTYFQNEAQLEKSRLLSDRFSAERPKGSFSTLEIQRTEQGDSAMYLCTSSLARGPSTDTQYFGPGTRLTVL.

This clonotype was counted between two and nine times. The V and J genes are TRBV10-3 and TRBJ1-6; 8 bases line up with TRBD1. The J segment lost 8 bases and the V segment lost 10 bases, leaving 7 bases of the junction unmatched. Looked up from germline, CDR1 is ENHRY and CDR2 is SYGVKD. The CDR3 is made up of 13 amino acids. This CDR3 reads CATGQGVDSPLHF. Here the CDR3 DNA reads TGTGCCACCGGACAGGGTGTTGATTCACCCCTCCACTTT.

This clonotype was seen only a few times. This chain connects TRBV21-1 to TRBJ1-5; the table's D call TRBD1 went unverified against the DNA. TRBV21-1 is a pseudogene segment. The CDR3 consists of 16 residues. The CDR3 here is CASSKGGGSCNQPQHF. The DNA of the CDR3 is TGTGCCAGCAGCAAAGGGGGGGGGTCGTGCAATCAGCCCCAGCATTTT.

This clonotype was recorded a few times. J is TRBJ1-2 and V is TRBV4-1; no firm D call. Germline CDR1 MGHRA, CDR2 YSYEKL. V lost 0 bases, J lost 0 bases, and 14 bases lay in between. This CDR3 comprises 17 residues. CDR3 nucleotide sequence: TGCGCCAGCAGCCAAGAGATGCGCAGGCTCACTAACTATGGCTACACCTTC. This gives the protein CASSQEMRRLTNYGYTF.

The rearrangement joins TRBV4-1 to TRBJ2-4; D possibly corresponds to TRBD2 (6 bases). The J call may not be correct, given that the DNA end is closer to TRBJ2-7. Germline loops: CDR1 MGHRA, CDR2 YSYEKL. This CDR3 has 14 amino acids. The CDR3 region has the DNA TGCGCCAGCAGCCAAGGCCGGGGGATCAACGAGCAGTACTTC. Translating it yields CASSQGRGINEQYF.

This clonotype was counted a few times. This rearrangement joins TRBV6-1 to TRBJ1-5, with 8 bases aligning to TRBD1. The CDR3 runs to 16 residues. Germline values: CDR1 MNHNS, CDR2 SASEGT. The ends lost 7 bases at V and 5 bases at J; junction bases unmatched: 13. The CDR3 spells CASTEHMDRDDQPQHF. The CDR3 DNA is TGTGCCAGCACCGAGCATATGGACAGGGACGATCAGCCCCAGCATTTT.

The V and J genes are TRBV2 and TRBJ2-1; D ambiguous. The CDR3 totals 16 residues. CDR1 SNHLY and CDR2 FYNNEI come from the germline V gene. V was cut by 9 bases and J by 0 bases, with 18 bases left in between. CDR3 sequence: CASNRAIASSYNEQFF. As DNA, the CDR3 is TGTGCCAGTAACAGAGCCATAGCAAGCTCCTACAATGAGCAGTTCTTC.

Worth noting for this clonotype: A read error may account for a junction end that differs from germline. The chain links TRBV4-2 to TRBJ2-1; 8 bases are shared with TRBD2. Germline V gene data show CDR1 as LGHNA and CDR2 as YNFKEQ. The CDR3 contains 15 residues. The chain's CDR3 is CACSPSGGDYNEQFF. The CDR3 coding sequence is TGTGCCTGCAGCCCTTCGGGGGGGGACTACAATGAGCAGTTCTTC.

The chain uses TRBV5-1 and TRBJ2-7, with D possibly TRBD2 on 6 matching bases. Trimming removed 0 bases from V and 5 bases from J, with 12 bases in between. Germline assignment: CDR1 SGHRS and CDR2 YFSETQ. The CDR3 loop spans 14 amino acids. CDR3 sequence (DNA): TGCGCCAGCAGCTTGGAGGGCAGGGAGGACGAGCAGTACTTC. Encoded protein: CASSLEGREDEQYF.

This clonotype has only a few counts. The rearrangement uses TRBV3-1 and TRBJ2-7, with D hard to call. The CDR3 is 12 residues long. Trimming shortened V by 0 bases and J by 5 bases, and 5 bases separated the two germline ends. The germline V gene encodes CDR1 LGHDT and CDR2 YNNKEL (reference sequence). The CDR3 spells CASSQERDEQYF. The CDR3 DNA sequence: TGTGCCAGCAGCCAAGAAAGGGACGAGCAGTACTTC.

The V gene is TRBV20-1, the J gene TRBJ2-1, with D perhaps assigned TRBD1 or TRBD2 (6 bases each). Trimming pared 6 bases from V and 8 bases from J, leaving 23 bases between. CDR1 DFQATT and CDR2 SNEGSKA come from the germline V gene (reference sequence). This CDR3 has 15 amino acids. The CDR3 reads CSAIGGRGLEDEQFF. CDR3 coding DNA: TGCAGTGCCATAGGGGGGCGGGGCCTCGAGGATGAGCAGTTCTTC.

This clonotype was counted a few times. The chain's CDR3 is CASSPDSGLAGDQETQYF. CDR3 DNA sequence: TGTGCCAGCAGTCCCGATTCTGGACTAGCGGGGGACCAAGAGACCCAGTACTTC. The V gene is TRBV28, the J gene TRBJ2-5; 13 bases are a match to TRBD2. V lost 5 bases to trimming and J lost 0 bases; unmatched junction nucleotides: 9. The CDR3 loop spans 18 amino acids. Germline V gives CDR1 MDHEN, CDR2 SYDVKM.

This clonotype was observed once. In DNA form, the CDR3 reads TGTGCCAGCAGCTTAGCTGTACTGGCTTTCTTT. Its protein is CASSLAVLAFF. The rearrangement links TRBV7-2 to TRBJ1-1, with unresolved D. Trimming removed 0 bases from V and 11 bases from J, with 7 bases in between. This CDR3 is 11 amino acids long. CDR1 SGHTA and CDR2 FQGNSA come from the germline V gene.

This chain's CDR3 is CALDKPTDSYEQYF. The CDR3 nucleotides are TGTGCCCTTGATAAGCCCACAGACTCCTACGAGCAGTACTTC. The gene calls are TRBV6-1 and TRBJ2-7; D call uncertain. Trimming took off 11 bases at V and 0 bases at J, with 17 bases between the two ends. This CDR3 spans 14 amino acids. CDR1 and CDR2 (germline): MNHNS, SASEGT.

The table lists this clonotype with many counts. The chain has TRBV12-3 or TRBV12-4 and TRBJ2-7; D is uncertain. Deletions cut 5 bases from V and 0 bases from J, with 11 bases between. The CDR3 loop spans 14 amino acids. Written as DNA, the CDR3 is TGTGCCAGCAGTCGACACTCCAGCTCCTACGAGCAGTACTTC. Its protein is CASSRHSSSYEQYF.

This sequence joins TRBV12-5 and TRBJ2-3; D is undetermined. CDR3 size: 15 residues. CDR1 is LGHNT and CDR2 is FRNRAP in the germline V gene. Trimming cost V 4 bases and J 6 bases, with 17 bases left between them. The CDR3 nucleotides read TGTGCTAGTGGTTCCTCCGCCATTGTACACGATACGCAGTATTTT. This encodes CASGSSAIVHDTQYF.

This chain joins TRBV7-2 and TRBJ2-1, with 12 bases matching TRBD2. Germline CDR1 SGHTA, CDR2 FQGNSA. The J segment lost 7 bases and the V segment lost 3 bases, leaving 13 bases of the junction unmatched. The CDR3 sequence is 18 residues long. CDR3 sequence: CASSLRGETSGSRNEQFF. CDR3 nucleotides: TGTGCCAGCAGCTTGAGGGGGGAGACTAGCGGGAGTAGGAATGAGCAGTTCTTC.

This sequence joins TRBV11-2 and TRBJ2-3, with D possibly being TRBD2 (7 bases). The CDR3 extends over 18 amino acids. Trimming left V 3 bases short and J 0 bases short, with 19 bases between. CDR1 SGHAT and CDR2 FQNNGV come from the germline V gene. The CDR3 is CASSFSMGGGASTDTQYF. CDR3 DNA sequence: TGTGCCAGCAGCTTCTCCATGGGGGGGGGGGCTAGCACAGATACGCAGTATTTT. The whole variable domain, remainder taken from reference TRBV11-2 and TRBJ2-3, is EAGVAQSPRYKIIEKRQSVAFWCNPISGHATLYWYQQILGQGPKLLIQFQNNGVVDDSQLPKDRFSAERLKGVDSTLKIQPAKLEDSAVYLCASSFSMGGGASTDTQYFGPGTRLTVL.

In its sample, this clonotype was seen a few times. The J gene is TRBJ2-7, the V gene TRBV20-1; 11 bases line up with TRBD1. CDR3 size: 15 residues. CDR1 is DFQATT and CDR2 is SNEGSKA in the germline V gene (reference sequence). V trimming: 3 bases; J trimming: 3 bases; junction bases outside the gene matches: 7. The CDR3 loop is CSARGTGGVGYEQYF. For the CDR3, the DNA is TGCAGTGCTAGGGGGACAGGGGGAGTTGGCTACGAGCAGTACTTC.